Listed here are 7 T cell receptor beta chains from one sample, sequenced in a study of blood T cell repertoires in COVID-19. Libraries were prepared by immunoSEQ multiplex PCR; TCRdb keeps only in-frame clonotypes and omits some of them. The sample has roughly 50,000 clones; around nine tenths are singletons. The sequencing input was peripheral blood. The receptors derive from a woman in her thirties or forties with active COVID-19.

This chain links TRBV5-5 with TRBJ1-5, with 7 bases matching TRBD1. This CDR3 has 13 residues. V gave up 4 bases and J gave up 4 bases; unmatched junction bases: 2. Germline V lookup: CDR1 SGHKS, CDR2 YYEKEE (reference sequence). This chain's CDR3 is CASSPTGNQPQHF. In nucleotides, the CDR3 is TGTGCCAGCAGCCCGACAGGGAATCAGCCCCAGCATTTT.

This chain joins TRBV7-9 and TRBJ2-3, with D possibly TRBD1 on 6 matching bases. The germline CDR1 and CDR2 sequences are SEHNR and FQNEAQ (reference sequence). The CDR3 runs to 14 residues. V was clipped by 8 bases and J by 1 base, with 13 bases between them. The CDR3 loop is CASLQQGRTDTQYF. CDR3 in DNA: TGTGCCAGCCTACAGCAGGGGCGCACAGATACGCAGTATTTT.

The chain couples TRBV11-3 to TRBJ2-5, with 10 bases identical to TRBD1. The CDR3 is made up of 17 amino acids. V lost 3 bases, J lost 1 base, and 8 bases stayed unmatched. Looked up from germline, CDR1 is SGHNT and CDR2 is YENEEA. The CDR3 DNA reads TGTGCCAGCAGCTTTGGACAGGGGGATATCGTCCAAGAGACCCAGTACTTC. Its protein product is CASSFGQGDIVQETQYF.

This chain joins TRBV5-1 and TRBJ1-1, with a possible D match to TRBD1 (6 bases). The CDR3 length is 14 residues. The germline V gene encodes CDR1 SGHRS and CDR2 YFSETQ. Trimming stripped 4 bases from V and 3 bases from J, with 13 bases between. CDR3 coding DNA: TGCGCCAGCAGCGCCCTACAGGGCGACACTGAAGCTTTCTTT. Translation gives CASSALQGDTEAFF.

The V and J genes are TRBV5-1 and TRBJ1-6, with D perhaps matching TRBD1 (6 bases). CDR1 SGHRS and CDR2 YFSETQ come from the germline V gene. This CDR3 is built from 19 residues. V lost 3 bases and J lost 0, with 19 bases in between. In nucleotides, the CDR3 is TGCGCCAGCAGCTCCAGGGTAACAGGGTCGAGCTCCTATAATTCACCCCTCCACTTT. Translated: CASSSRVTGSSSYNSPLHF.

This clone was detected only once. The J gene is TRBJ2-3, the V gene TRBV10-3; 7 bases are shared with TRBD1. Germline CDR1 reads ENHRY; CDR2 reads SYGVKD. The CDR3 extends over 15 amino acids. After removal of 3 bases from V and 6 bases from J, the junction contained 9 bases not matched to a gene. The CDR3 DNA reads TGTGCCATCAGTGAAAGGACAGGAGATGCGGATACGCAGTATTTT. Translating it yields CAISERTGDADTQYF.

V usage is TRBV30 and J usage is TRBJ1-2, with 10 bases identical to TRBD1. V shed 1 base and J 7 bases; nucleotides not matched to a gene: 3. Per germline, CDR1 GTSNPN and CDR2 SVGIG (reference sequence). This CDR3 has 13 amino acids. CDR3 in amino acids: CAWSGDRGRGYTF. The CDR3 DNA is TGTGCCTGGAGTGGCGACAGGGGGCGTGGCTACACCTTC.